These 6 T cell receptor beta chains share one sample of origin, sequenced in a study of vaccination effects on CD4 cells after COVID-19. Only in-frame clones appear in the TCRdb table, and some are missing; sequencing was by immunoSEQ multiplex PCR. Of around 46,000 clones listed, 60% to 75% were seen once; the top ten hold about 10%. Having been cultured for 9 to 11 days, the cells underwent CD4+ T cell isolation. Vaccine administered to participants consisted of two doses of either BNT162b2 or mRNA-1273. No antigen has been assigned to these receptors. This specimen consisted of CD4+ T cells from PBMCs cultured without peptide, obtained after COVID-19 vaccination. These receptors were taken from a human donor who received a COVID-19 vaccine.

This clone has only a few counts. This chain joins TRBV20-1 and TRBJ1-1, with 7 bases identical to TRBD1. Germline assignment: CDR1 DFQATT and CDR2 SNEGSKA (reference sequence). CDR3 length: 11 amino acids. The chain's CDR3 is CSAPRTGEAFF. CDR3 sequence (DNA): TGCAGCGCCCCAAGGACAGGTGAAGCTTTCTTT.

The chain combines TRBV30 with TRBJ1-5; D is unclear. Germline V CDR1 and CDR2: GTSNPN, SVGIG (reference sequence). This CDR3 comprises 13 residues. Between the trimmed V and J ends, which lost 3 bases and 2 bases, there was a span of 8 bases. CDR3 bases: TGTGCCTGGAGCAAATTAGGCAATCAGCCCCAGCATTTT. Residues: CAWSKLGNQPQHF.

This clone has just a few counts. The CDR3 bases are TGTGCCAGCAGCTTAGCGGGGGGGCACGAAGCTTTCTTT. This sequence encodes CASSLAGGHEAFF. The J gene is TRBJ1-1, the V gene TRBV7-9, with D possibly matching TRBD1 (6 bases). Germline V CDR1 and CDR2: SEHNR, FQNEAQ (reference sequence). Trimming took 0 bases from V and 8 from J, leaving 10 bases between them. The CDR3 has 13 amino acids.

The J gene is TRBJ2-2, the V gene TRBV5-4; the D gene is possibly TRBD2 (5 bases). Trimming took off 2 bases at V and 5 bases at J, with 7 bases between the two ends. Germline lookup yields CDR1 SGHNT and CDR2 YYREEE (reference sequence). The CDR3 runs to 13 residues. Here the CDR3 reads CASSFERTGELFF. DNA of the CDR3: TGTGCCAGCAGCTTTGAGCGGACCGGGGAGCTGTTTTTT.

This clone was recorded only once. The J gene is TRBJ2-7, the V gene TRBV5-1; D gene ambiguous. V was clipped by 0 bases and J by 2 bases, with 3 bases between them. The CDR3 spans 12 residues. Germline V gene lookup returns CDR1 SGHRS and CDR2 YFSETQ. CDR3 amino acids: CASSLDTYEQYF. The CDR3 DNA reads TGCGCCAGCAGCTTGGACACCTACGAGCAGTACTTC.

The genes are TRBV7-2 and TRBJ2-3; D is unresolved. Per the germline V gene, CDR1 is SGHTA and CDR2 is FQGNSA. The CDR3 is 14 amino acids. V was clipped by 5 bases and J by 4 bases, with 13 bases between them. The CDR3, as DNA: TGTGCCAGCAGCCCATACGTCGGCCCAGATACGCAGTATTTT. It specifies CASSPYVGPDTQYF.